The present TCR beta chain was sequenced within a study of blood T cell repertoires in COVID-19. In the study overall: From T cells, B-cell-depleted T cells, or PBMCs came the material, which was cDNA or gDNA.

Germline CDR1 and CDR2: KGHSH and LQKENI. V trimming: 3 bases; J trimming: 4 bases; junction bases outside the gene matches: 5. The CDR3 runs to 14 residues. In the original workflow: Reference gene primer amplification gave estimated nucleated cell counts. This table comes from immunoSEQ multiplex PCR, and its TCRdb copy is limited to in-frame clones, with some not included. V and J calls and clone size are those listed in that table; D and trimming were worked out from the DNA. The sample holds some 200,000 clones, under 90% seen once. The source of this sequence is a man aged 45-60 years with acute or convalescent COVID-19. This rearrangement joins TRBV18 to TRBJ1-2; the match to TRBD1 covers 7 bases. Sequenced input: peripheral blood. The CDR3 reads CASSPAGQAYGYTF. CDR3 DNA sequence: TGTGCCAGCTCACCGGCCGGACAGGCCTATGGCTACACCTTC.